The 13 T cell receptor beta chains listed next were all sequenced from one sample in a study of blood T cell repertoires in COVID-19. Profiling relied on immunoSEQ multiplex PCR, and the TCRdb table lists in-frame clones only, not all of them. This sample yields 110,000 to 150,000 clones, of which 80% to 90% are seen a single time; about 4.1% belongs to the top ten. The sample consisted of peripheral blood. These receptor sequences come from a woman aged 40 to 50 with acute or convalescent COVID-19.

As concerns this clone: Other DNA sequences in the sample encode the same CDR3. The chain couples TRBV28 to TRBJ1-2, with 8 bases matching TRBD1. CDR3 size: 15 residues. The J segment lost 2 bases and the V segment lost 2 bases, leaving 4 bases of the junction unmatched. Germline values: CDR1 MDHEN, CDR2 SYDVKM. In DNA, the CDR3 is TGTGCCAGCAGTTTAAACTCAGGGGGCAACTATGGCTACACCTTC. This codes for CASSLNSGGNYGYTF.

V gene TRBV20-1 combines with J gene TRBJ1-2, with 9 bases lining up with TRBD1. The V and J ends lost 4 bases and 11 bases, in that order; junction bases with no gene match: 5. The CDR3 sequence is 11 residues long. Germline V CDR1 and CDR2: DFQATT, SNEGSKA (reference sequence). As DNA, the CDR3 is TGCAGTGCTACCCGGGACAGGGAATACACCTTC. As protein: CSATRDREYTF.

This chain connects TRBV5-1 to TRBJ2-5, with TRBD2 as a possible D gene (6 bases). Trimming took 0 bases from V and 9 from J, leaving 15 bases between them. Germline V lookup: CDR1 SGHRS, CDR2 YFSETQ. The CDR3 consists of 14 residues. The CDR3 loop is CASSLGSGDDPQYF. CDR3 bases: TGCGCCAGCAGCTTGGGTAGCGGCGACGACCCCCAGTACTTC.

The table lists this clone with a few counts. CDR3 coding DNA: TGTGCCACCAGTAACCTGGACAGTAAGCAGTACTTC. Translating it yields CATSNLDSKQYF. The chain joins TRBV24-1 to TRBJ2-7, with D tentatively TRBD1 (6 bases). CDR3 length: 12 amino acids. The ends were cut back, 6 bases at V and 8 bases at J, with 13 bases in the middle. Germline-derived CDR1 and CDR2 are KGHDR and SFDVKD.

Only a few counts were recorded for this clone. V gene TRBV12-5 combines with J gene TRBJ1-2; a possible D gene is TRBD1 (6 bases). The V end was cut by 1 base, the J end by 6 bases, with 18 bases between. Per germline, CDR1 LGHNT and CDR2 FRNRAP. The CDR3 loop spans 16 amino acids. CDR3 sequence reads: CASGLAPGAQSNGYTF. In DNA form, the CDR3 reads TGTGCTAGTGGTTTGGCGCCAGGGGCGCAATCTAATGGCTACACCTTC. Complete variable domain (other parts from reference TRBV12-5 and TRBJ1-2): DARVTQTPRHKVTEMGQEVTMRCQPILGHNTVFWYRQTMMQGLELLAYFRNRAPLDDSGMPKDRFSAEMPDATLATLKIQPSEPRDSAVYFCASGLAPGAQSNGYTFGSGTRLTVV.

The chain joins TRBV6-6 to TRBJ1-2; the D is unclear. Trimming shortened V by 0 bases and J by 0 bases, and 8 bases separated the two germline ends. Germline V gives CDR1 MNHNY, CDR2 SVGAGI (reference sequence). The CDR3 loop spans 15 amino acids. CDR3 sequence reads: CASSYSPRANYGYTF. Here the CDR3 DNA reads TGTGCCAGCAGTTACTCGCCACGAGCTAACTATGGCTACACCTTC.

The genes are TRBV7-9 and TRBJ1-2; the D is unclear. Germline assignment: CDR1 SEHNR and CDR2 FQNEAQ (reference sequence). The CDR3 totals 13 residues. Trimming took off 0 bases at V and 4 bases at J, with 6 bases between the two ends. Written as DNA, the CDR3 is TGTGCCAGCAGCTTAGCAGGAGGCTATGGCTACACCTTC. The encoded protein is CASSLAGGYGYTF.

CDR3 loop: CASGGQRGNTIYF. In DNA, the CDR3 is TGTGCCAGCGGGGGACAGCGTGGAAACACCATATATTTT. V and J are TRBV7-2 and TRBJ1-3; 7 bases agree with TRBD1. Germline-derived CDR1 and CDR2 are SGHTA and FQGNSA. The CDR3 is 13 residues long. V was clipped by 8 bases and J by 3 bases; unmatched bases: 4.

The chain couples TRBV27 to TRBJ2-7; perhaps TRBD1 as D (5 bases). Trimming pared 0 bases from V and 5 bases from J, leaving 5 bases between. The CDR3 is 12 amino acids. CDR1 and CDR2 from the germline V gene are MNHEY and SMNVEV (reference sequence). In DNA, the CDR3 is TGTGCCAGCAGTTTATCAGGGGACGAGCAGTACTTC. It encodes CASSLSGDEQYF.

This sequence joins TRBV7-2 and TRBJ2-7, with 12 bases that match TRBD2. There are 17 residues in the CDR3. Germline trimming cut 1 base from V and 6 bases from J; bases unmatched to any gene: 10. Germline values: CDR1 SGHTA, CDR2 FQGNSA. This CDR3 reads CASSLGPTTSGRSEQYF. The CDR3 region has the DNA TGTGCCAGCAGCTTAGGCCCCACTACTAGCGGGAGGAGCGAGCAGTACTTC.

The chain couples TRBV5-1 to TRBJ2-3; 11 positions match TRBD1. V lost 3 bases to trimming and J lost 1 base; unmatched junction nucleotides: 4. Germline V CDR1 and CDR2: SGHRS, YFSETQ. CDR3 length: 16 amino acids. CDR3 region: CASSWDRGWGTDTQYF. For the CDR3, the DNA is TGCGCCAGCAGCTGGGACAGGGGGTGGGGCACAGATACGCAGTATTTT.

J is TRBJ1-2 and V is TRBV7-2, with TRBD1 as a possible D gene (5 bases). Germline CDR1 and CDR2: SGHTA and FQGNSA. There are 15 residues in the CDR3. Deletions cut 5 bases from V and 0 bases from J, with 13 bases between. The CDR3 reads CASSPSGGSNYGYTF. Written as DNA, the CDR3 is TGTGCCAGCAGCCCGTCCGGGGGTTCTAACTATGGCTACACCTTC.

The CDR3, as DNA: TGCGCCAGCAGCCCGTTGGCTAGCGGGGTCACAGATACGCAGTATTTT. It translates to CASSPLASGVTDTQYF. The V and J genes are TRBV5-1 and TRBJ2-3; 9 nucleotides line up with TRBD2. This CDR3 comprises 16 residues. J was trimmed by 2 bases and V by 4 bases; bases with no gene match: 8. The germline V gene encodes CDR1 SGHRS and CDR2 YFSETQ.